The 5 T cell receptor beta chains below all came from one sample that was sequenced in a study of T cells after somatic rescue of genetic block. The method was immunoSEQ multiplex PCR; TCRdb's version includes in-frame clones alone and lacks a portion of them. This sample has about 63,000 clones; about 92% occur once, and the top ten carry 2.5% to 3.5%. The sequenced sample was peripheral blood mononuclear cells (PBMCs). Every receptor here comes from a man aged 35-49 years.

This clone was recorded once. One end of the junction varies from germline; a read error may be responsible. The chain links TRBV28 to TRBJ1-2; 8 bases agree with TRBD1. The CDR3 spans 14 residues. In germline, CDR1 is MDHEN, CDR2 SYDVKM. CDR3 protein: CASSFVQGAGGGLF. The CDR3 DNA follows: TGTGCCAGCAGTTTTGTCCAGGGGGCGGGAGGGGGCCTCTTC.

V is TRBV6-6 and J is TRBJ1-6; D uncertain. V was shortened by 2 bases and J by 10 bases, with 12 bases between the two germline ends. Germline V gene data show CDR1 as MNHNY and CDR2 as SVGAGI (reference sequence). This CDR3 has 14 amino acids. CDR3 nucleotides: TGTGCCAGCAGTTACCGAGGTCGGGGATCACCCCTCCACTTT. The encoded protein is CASSYRGRGSPLHF.

This clone has just one count. V usage is TRBV2 and J usage is TRBJ2-3, with D perhaps assigned TRBD1 or TRBD2 (6 bases each). This CDR3 has 16 amino acids. Per the germline V gene, CDR1 is SNHLY and CDR2 is FYNNEI. The germline V and J ends were trimmed by 2 bases and 4 bases, with 16 bases remaining between them. The CDR3 DNA is TGTGCCAGCAGTGAACTATGGGGGCGGAGGGCAGATACGCAGTATTTT. Its protein is CASSELWGRRADTQYF.

The chain uses TRBV19 and TRBJ2-1; 10 bases line up with TRBD1. There are 15 residues in the CDR3. Germline V gene data show CDR1 as LNHDA and CDR2 as SQIVND (reference sequence). The V and J ends lost 1 base and 8 bases, in that order; junction bases with no gene match: 5. The CDR3 region is CASSIGQGARHEQFF. The CDR3 DNA follows: TGTGCCAGTAGTATAGGACAGGGGGCCCGTCATGAGCAGTTCTTC.

The chain is built from TRBV5-4 and TRBJ2-7, with D unclear. V lost 1 base and J lost 2, with 10 bases in between. The CDR3 runs to 14 residues. Germline V lookup: CDR1 SGHNT, CDR2 YYREEE (reference sequence). CDR3 sequence: CASSLYTGTYEQYF. The CDR3 DNA is TGTGCCAGCAGCTTGTATACTGGAACCTACGAGCAGTACTTC. The variable domain in full, with the rest retrieved from reference TRBV5-4 and TRBJ2-7, is ETGVTQSPTHLIKTRGQQVTLRCSSQSGHNTVSWYQQALGQGPQFIFQYYREEENGRGNFPPRFSGLQFPNYSSELNVNALELDDSALYLCASSLYTGTYEQYFGPGTRLTVT.